This T cell receptor beta chain was profiled in a study of T cell responses to AZD1222 COVID-19 vaccine. Findings and caveats of the study: Among the donors, most were white British and more were female, and clonal diversity was possibly underestimated. Baseline testing showed seropositivity in only a handful of AZD1222 recipients. Of spike-specific TCRs, nearly half reportedly target regions left unmutated in variants.

On this clone itself: What it binds is not known.

Looked up from germline, CDR1 is SGHAT and CDR2 is FQNNGV. There are 15 residues in the CDR3. Trimming took 5 bases from V and 0 from J, leaving 13 bases between them. Clones were sequenced by immunoSEQ multiplex PCR, and TCRdb holds only the in-frame ones, with some missing. The sample records fewer than 90,000 clones, about 89% being singletons. This sample comprised peripheral blood, obtained 28 days after the second AZD1222 dose. This chain links TRBV11-2 with TRBJ2-5, with a possible D match to TRBD1 (5 bases). The origin of this receptor is an adult who received the AZD1222 COVID-19 vaccine. The DNA of the CDR3 is TGTGCCAGCAGCCCTGGGGCATGGGACCAAGAGACCCAGTACTTC. It is translated as CASSPGAWDQETQYF.